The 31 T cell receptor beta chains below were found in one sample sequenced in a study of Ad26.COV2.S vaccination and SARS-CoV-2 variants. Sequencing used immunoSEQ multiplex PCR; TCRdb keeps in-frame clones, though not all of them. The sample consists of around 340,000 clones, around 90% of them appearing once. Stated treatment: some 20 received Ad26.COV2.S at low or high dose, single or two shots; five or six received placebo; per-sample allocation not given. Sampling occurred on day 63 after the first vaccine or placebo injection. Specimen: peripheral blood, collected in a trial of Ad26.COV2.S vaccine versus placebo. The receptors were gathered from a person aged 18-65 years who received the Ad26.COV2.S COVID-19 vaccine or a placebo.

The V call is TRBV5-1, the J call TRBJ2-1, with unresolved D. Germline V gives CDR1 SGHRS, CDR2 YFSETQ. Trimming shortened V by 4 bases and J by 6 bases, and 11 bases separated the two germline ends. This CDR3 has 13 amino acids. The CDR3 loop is CASSPPSRNEQFF. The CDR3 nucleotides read TGCGCCAGCAGCCCCCCTTCTCGCAATGAGCAGTTCTTC.

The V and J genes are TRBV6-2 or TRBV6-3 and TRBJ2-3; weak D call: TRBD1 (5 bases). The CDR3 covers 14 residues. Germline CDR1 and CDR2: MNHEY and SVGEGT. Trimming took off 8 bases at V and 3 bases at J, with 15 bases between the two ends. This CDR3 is CASGLGSGTDTQYF. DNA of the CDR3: TGTGCCAGCGGTTTGGGATCAGGGACAGATACGCAGTATTTT.

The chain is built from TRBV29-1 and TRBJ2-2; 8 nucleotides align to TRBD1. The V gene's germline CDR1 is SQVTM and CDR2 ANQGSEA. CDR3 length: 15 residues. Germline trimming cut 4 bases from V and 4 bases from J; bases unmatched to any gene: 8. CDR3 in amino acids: CSVGGTGRGTGELFF. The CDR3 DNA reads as TGCAGCGTTGGGGGGACAGGCCGAGGCACCGGGGAGCTGTTTTTT.

In DNA, the CDR3 is TGTGCCAGCAGTCGGGACAGCTCCTACAATGAGCAGTTCTTC. It is translated as CASSRDSSYNEQFF. The V call is TRBV7-3, the J call TRBJ2-1; 7 nucleotides match TRBD1. Germline CDR1 and CDR2: SGHTA and FQGTGA. This CDR3 has 14 amino acids. Losses at the gene ends were 6 bases for V and 0 bases for J; bases not matched to a gene: 2.

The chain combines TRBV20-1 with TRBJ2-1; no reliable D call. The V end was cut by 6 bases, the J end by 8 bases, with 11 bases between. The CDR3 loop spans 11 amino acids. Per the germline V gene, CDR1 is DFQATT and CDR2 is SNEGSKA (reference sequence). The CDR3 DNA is TGCAGTGCCTCTCGCAATCATGAGCAGTTCTTC. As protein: CSASRNHEQFF.

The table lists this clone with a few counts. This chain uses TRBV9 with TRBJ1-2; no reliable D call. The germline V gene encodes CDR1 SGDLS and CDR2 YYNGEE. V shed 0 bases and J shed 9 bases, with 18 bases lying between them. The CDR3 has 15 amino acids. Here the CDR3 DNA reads TGTGCCAGCAGCGTAGAACCCCACACCCTGGGTCGCTACACCTTC. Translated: CASSVEPHTLGRYTF.

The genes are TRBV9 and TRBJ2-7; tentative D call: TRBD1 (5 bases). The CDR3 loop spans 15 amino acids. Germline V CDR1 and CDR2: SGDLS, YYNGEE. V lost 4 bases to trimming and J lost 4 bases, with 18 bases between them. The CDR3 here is CASSPAGQDIYEQYF. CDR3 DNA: TGTGCCAGCAGCCCCGCCGGGCAGGACATATACGAGCAGTACTTC.

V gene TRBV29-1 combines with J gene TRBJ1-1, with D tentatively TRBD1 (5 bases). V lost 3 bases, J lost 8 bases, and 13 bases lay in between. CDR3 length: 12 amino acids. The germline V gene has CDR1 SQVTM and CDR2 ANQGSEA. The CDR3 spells CSVEVRVVEAFF. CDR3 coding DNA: TGCAGCGTTGAGGTCAGGGTGGTAGAAGCTTTCTTT. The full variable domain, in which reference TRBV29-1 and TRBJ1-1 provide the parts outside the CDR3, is SAVISQKPSRDICQRGTSLTIQCQVDSQVTMMFWYRQQPGQSLTLIATANQGSEATYESGFVIDKFPISRPNLTFSTLTVSNMSPEDSSIYLCSVEVRVVEAFFGQGTRLTVV.

The CDR3 is CASSLTRPTSTDTQYF. In DNA form, the CDR3 reads TGTGCCAGCAGCTTAACGAGGCCAACTAGCACAGATACGCAGTATTTT. This rearrangement joins TRBV7-3 to TRBJ2-3; no firm D call. The CDR3 is 16 residues long. Trimming stripped 0 bases from V and 0 bases from J, with 10 bases between. Per the germline V gene, CDR1 is SGHTA and CDR2 is FQGTGA.

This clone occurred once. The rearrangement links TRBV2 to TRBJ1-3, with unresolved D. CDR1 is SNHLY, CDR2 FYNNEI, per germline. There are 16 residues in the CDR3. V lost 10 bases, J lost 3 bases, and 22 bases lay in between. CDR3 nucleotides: TGTGCCACCGAAGAGGGAGGGAGCACAGATGGAAACACCATATATTTT. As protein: CATEEGGSTDGNTIYF.

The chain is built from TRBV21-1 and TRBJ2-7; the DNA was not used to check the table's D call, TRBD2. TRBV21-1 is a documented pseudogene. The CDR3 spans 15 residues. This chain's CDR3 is CASSLRTSGAYEQYF. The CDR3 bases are TGTGCCAGCAGCCTCCGGACTAGCGGAGCCTACGAGCAGTACTTC.

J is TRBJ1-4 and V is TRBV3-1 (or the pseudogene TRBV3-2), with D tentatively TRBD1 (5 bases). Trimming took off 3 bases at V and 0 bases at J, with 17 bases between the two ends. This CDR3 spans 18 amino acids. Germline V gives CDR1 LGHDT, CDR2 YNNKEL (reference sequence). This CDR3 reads CASSQYRGLRATNEKLFF. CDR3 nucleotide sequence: TGTGCCAGCAGCCAGTATCGGGGACTCAGGGCAACTAATGAAAAACTGTTTTTT.

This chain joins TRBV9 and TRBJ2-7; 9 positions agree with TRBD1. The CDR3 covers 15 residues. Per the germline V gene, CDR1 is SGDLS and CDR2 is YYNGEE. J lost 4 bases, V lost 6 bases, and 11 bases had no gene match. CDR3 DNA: TGTGCCAGCACCCCAACCGGGACAGGGCTTTACGAGCAGTACTTC. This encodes CASTPTGTGLYEQYF.

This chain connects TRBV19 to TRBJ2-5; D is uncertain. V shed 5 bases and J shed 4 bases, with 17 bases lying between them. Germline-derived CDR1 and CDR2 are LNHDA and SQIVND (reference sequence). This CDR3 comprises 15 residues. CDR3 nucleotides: TGTGCCAGTAGTGGTTACAGTGGTAAGCTAGAGACCCAGTACTTC. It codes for CASSGYSGKLETQYF.

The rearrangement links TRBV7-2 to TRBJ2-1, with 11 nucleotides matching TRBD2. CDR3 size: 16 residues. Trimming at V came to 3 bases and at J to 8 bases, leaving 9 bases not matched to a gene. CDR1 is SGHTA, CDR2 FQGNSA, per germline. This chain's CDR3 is CASSFSSGRWSDEQFF. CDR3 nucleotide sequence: TGTGCCAGCAGCTTCTCTAGCGGGAGGTGGAGCGATGAGCAGTTCTTC. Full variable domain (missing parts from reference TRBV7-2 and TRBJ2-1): GAGVSQSPSNKVTEKGKDVELRCDPISGHTALYWYRQSLGQGLEFLIYFQGNSAPDKSGLPSDRFSAERTGGSVSTLTIQRTQQEDSAVYLCASSFSSGRWSDEQFFGPGTRLTVL.

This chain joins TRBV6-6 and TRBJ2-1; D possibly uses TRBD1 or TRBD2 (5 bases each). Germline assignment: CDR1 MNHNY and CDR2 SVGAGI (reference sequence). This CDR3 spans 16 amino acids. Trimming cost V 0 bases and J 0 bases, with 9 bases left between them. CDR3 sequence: CASSYSPGSSYNEQFF. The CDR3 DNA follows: TGTGCCAGCAGTTACTCTCCAGGGAGCTCCTACAATGAGCAGTTCTTC.

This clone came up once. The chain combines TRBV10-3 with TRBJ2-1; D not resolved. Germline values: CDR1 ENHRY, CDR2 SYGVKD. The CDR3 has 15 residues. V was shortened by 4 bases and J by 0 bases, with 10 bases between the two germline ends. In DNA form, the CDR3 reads TGTGCCATCAGTGGAGGTGAAACCTCCTACAATGAGCAGTTCTTC. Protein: CAISGGETSYNEQFF.

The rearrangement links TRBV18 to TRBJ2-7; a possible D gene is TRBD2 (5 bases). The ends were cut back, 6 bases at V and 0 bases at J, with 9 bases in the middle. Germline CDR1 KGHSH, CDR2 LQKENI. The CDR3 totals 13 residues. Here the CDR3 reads CASSLRDSYEQYF. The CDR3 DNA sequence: TGTGCCAGCTCCCTACGGGACTCCTACGAGCAGTACTTC.

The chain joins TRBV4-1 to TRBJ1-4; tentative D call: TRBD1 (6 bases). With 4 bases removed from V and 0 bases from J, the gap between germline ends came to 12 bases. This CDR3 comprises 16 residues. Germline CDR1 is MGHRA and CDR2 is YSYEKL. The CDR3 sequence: CASSRGTLATNEKLFF. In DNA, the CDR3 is TGCGCCAGCAGCCGAGGGACACTTGCAACTAATGAAAAACTGTTTTTT.

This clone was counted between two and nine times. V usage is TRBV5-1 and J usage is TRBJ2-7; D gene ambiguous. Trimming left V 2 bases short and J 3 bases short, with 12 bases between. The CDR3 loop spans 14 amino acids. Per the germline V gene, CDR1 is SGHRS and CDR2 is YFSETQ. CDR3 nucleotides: TGCGCCAGCAGCTTCGGTGGGCTAGGCTACGAGCAGTACTTC. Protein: CASSFGGLGYEQYF.

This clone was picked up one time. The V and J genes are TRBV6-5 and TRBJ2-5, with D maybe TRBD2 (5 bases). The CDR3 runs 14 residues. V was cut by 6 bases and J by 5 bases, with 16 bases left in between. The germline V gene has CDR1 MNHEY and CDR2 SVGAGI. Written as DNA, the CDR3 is TGTGCCAGCAGCCAGCCAAGGAGAGGGGAGACCCAGTACTTC. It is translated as CASSQPRRGETQYF.

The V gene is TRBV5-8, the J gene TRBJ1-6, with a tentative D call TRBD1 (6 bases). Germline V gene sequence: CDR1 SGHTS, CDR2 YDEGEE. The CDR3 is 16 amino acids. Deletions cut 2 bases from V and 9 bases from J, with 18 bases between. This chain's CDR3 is CASSFGGGRVLSPLHF. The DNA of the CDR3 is TGTGCCAGCAGCTTTGGAGGGGGGCGAGTTCTTTCACCCCTCCACTTT.

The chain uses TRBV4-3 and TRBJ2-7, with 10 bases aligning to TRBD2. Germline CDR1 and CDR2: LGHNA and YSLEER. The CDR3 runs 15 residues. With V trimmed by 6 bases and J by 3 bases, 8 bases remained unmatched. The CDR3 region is CASRLSLAGDYEQYF. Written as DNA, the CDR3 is TGCGCCAGCAGACTTAGCCTAGCGGGGGACTACGAGCAGTACTTC.

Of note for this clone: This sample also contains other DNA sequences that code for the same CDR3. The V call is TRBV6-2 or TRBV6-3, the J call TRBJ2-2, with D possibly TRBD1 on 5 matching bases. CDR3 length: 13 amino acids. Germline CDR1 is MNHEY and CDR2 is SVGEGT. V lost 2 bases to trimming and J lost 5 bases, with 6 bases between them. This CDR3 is CASSYGATGELFF. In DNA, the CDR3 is TGTGCCAGCAGTTACGGGGCTACCGGGGAGCTGTTTTTT.

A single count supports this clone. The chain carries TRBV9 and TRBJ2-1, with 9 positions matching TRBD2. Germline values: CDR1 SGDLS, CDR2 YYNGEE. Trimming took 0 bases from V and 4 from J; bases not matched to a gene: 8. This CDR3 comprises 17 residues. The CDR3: CASSVGAGGALYNEQFF. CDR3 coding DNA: TGTGCCAGCAGCGTAGGGGCGGGAGGGGCTTTATACAATGAGCAGTTCTTC. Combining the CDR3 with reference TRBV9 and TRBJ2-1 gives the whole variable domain DSGVTQTPKHLITATGQRVTLRCSPRSGDLSVYWYQQSLDQGLQFLIQYYNGEERAKGNILERFSAQQFPDLHSELNLSSLELGDSALYFCASSVGAGGALYNEQFFGPGTRLTVL.

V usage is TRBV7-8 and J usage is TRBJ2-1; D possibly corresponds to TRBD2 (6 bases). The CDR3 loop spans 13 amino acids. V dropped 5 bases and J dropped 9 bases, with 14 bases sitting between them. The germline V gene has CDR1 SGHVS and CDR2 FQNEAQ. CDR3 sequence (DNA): TGTGCCAGCAGCGCGACTAGTGGGATTGAGCAGTTCTTC. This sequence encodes CASSATSGIEQFF.

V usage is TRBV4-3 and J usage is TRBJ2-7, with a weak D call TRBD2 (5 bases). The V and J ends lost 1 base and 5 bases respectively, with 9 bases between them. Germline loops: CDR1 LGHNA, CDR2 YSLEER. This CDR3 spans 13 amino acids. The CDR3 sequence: CASSQGFGDEQYF. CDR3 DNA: TGCGCCAGCAGCCAAGGATTCGGGGACGAGCAGTACTTC.

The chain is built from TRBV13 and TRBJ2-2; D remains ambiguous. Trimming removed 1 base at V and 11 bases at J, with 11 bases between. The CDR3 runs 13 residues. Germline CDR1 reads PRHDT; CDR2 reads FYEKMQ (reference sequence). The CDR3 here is CASSLAVLGELFF. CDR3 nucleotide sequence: TGTGCCAGCAGCTTAGCCGTCCTGGGAGAGCTGTTTTTT.

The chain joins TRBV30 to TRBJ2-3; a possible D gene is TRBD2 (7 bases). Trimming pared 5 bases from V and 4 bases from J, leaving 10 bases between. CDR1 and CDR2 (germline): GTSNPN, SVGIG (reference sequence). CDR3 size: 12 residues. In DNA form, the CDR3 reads TGTGCCTGGGTAGGGGGGGCAGATACGCAGTATTTT. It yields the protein CAWVGGADTQYF.

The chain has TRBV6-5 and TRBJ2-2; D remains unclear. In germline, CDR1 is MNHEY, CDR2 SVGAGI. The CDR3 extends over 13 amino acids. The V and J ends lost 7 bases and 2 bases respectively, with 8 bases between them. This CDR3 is CASKRANTGELFF. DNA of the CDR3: TGTGCCAGCAAACGGGCTAACACCGGGGAGCTGTTTTTT.

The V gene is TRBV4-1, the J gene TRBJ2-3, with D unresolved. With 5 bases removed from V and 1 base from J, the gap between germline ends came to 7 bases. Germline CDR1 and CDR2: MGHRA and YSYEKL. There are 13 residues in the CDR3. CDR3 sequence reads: CASSYLGTDTQYF. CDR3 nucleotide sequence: TGCGCCAGCAGCTACCTCGGCACAGATACGCAGTATTTT.